This T cell receptor beta chain stems from a study of somatic mutations in cytotoxic T cells in rheumatoid arthritis. CDR3 length: 14 amino acids. Germline V lookup: CDR1 SGHAT, CDR2 FQNNGV. Between the trimmed V and J ends, which lost 5 bases and 3 bases, there was a span of 11 bases. Some clones are missing from TCRdb's copy, which holds only in-frame ones; the method was immunoSEQ multiplex PCR. In the table there are 19,000 or so clones, around 67% of which are singletons. This clone was detected a few times. Positively selected by magnetic beads, CD4+ and CD8+ cells were purity-checked by flow cytometry.

The clonotype was recovered from a woman aged 60-75 years in good health. The genes are TRBV11-2 and TRBJ1-5, with D perhaps matching TRBD1 (5 bases). The specimen was CD8+ T cells sorted from blood. The CDR3: CASSRGPSNQPQHF. The CDR3 DNA reads as TGTGCCAGCAGCCGGGGCCCCTCCAATCAGCCCCAGCATTTT.